The 12 T cell receptor beta chains below come from one sample, sequenced in a study of blood T cell repertoires in COVID-19 (TCRdb year 2020). Libraries were made using the immunoSEQ multiplex PCR assay. This is the immuneACCESS table as TCRdb keeps it, with only in-frame sequences that have V and J called. A part of the clones is gone; compared with another copy, unresolved V genes explain less than half, and the rest is unexplained. The sample table records approximately 46,000 clones; roughly 86% of these occur just once. Approximately 15% of the sample is taken by the ten largest. The sequencing sample was made of peripheral blood. The receptor source for this set is a man between 60 and 75 years old with active or convalescent COVID-19.

The CDR3 region is CASRRQGSSYGYTF. CDR3 coding DNA: TGTGCCAGCAGAAGACAGGGTTCTAGCTATGGCTACACCTTC. The rearrangement links TRBV2 to TRBJ1-2; 7 positions agree with TRBD1. The J segment lost 4 bases and the V segment lost 6 bases, leaving 8 bases of the junction unmatched. This CDR3 is 14 amino acids long. Germline V CDR1 and CDR2: SNHLY, FYNNEI.

The gene calls are TRBV2 and TRBJ2-1; 9 nucleotides agree with TRBD1. J was trimmed by 7 bases and V by 4 bases; bases with no gene match: 5. This CDR3 is built from 14 residues. Per germline, CDR1 SNHLY and CDR2 FYNNEI. This chain's CDR3 is CASSGDRDVNEQFF. DNA of the CDR3: TGTGCCAGCAGTGGGGACAGGGATGTTAATGAGCAGTTCTTC.

The chain is built from TRBV19 and TRBJ1-1, with D unclear. This CDR3 has 15 residues. CDR1 is LNHDA and CDR2 is SQIVND in the germline V gene (reference sequence). V lost 6 bases, J lost 1 base, and 15 bases lay in between. The CDR3 sequence is CASSSEDLKNTEAFF. CDR3 nucleotide sequence: TGTGCCAGTAGCAGCGAGGATCTTAAGAACACTGAAGCTTTCTTT.

This chain links TRBV5-6 with TRBJ1-1; TRBD1 aligns across 9 bases. V dropped 2 bases and J dropped 3; count of bases not matched to a gene: 11. The germline V gene encodes CDR1 SGHDT and CDR2 YYEEEE. The CDR3 spans 17 residues. In DNA, the CDR3 is TGTGCCAGCAGCTTCCGACAGGGGGGGTTTCGGGACACTGAAGCTTTCTTT. Amino acids: CASSFRQGGFRDTEAFF. The whole variable domain, remainder taken from reference TRBV5-6 and TRBJ1-1, is DAGVTQSPTHLIKTRGQQVTLRCSPKSGHDTVSWYQQALGQGPQFIFQYYEEEERQRGNFPDRFSGHQFPNYSSELNVNALLLGDSALYLCASSFRQGGFRDTEAFFGQGTRLTVV.

The rearrangement links TRBV19 to TRBJ1-5, with TRBD1 identical over 10 bases. Losses at the gene ends were 5 bases for V and 5 bases for J; bases not matched to a gene: 15. Germline CDR1 is LNHDA and CDR2 is SQIVND (reference sequence). The CDR3 spans 18 residues. The CDR3 sequence is CASSPSPGQGVGDQPQHF. The CDR3 region has the DNA TGTGCCAGTAGTCCATCCCCTGGACAGGGGGTTGGGGATCAGCCCCAGCATTTT.

The rearrangement links TRBV2 to TRBJ1-4; possibly TRBD1 for D (5 bases). The CDR3 has 13 amino acids. In germline, CDR1 is SNHLY, CDR2 FYNNEI. The V end was cut by 6 bases, the J end by 8 bases, with 13 bases between. CDR3 bases: TGTGCCAGCAGGGGGGGGTTCGGGGAAAAACTGTTTTTT. This encodes CASRGGFGEKLFF.

The chain is built from TRBV5-1 and TRBJ2-1; TRBD2 aligns across 8 bases. J lost 3 bases, V lost 4 bases, and 6 bases had no gene match. This CDR3 comprises 15 residues. CDR1 SGHRS and CDR2 YFSETQ come from the germline V gene. The CDR3 region has the DNA TGCGCCAGCAGCATGGGACTAGTGGGCTACAATGAGCAGTTCTTC. Translation gives CASSMGLVGYNEQFF.

V and J are TRBV12-3 or TRBV12-4 and TRBJ1-2, with TRBD1 matching over 10 bases. CDR3 length: 13 residues. Losses at the gene ends were 5 bases for V and 7 bases for J; bases not matched to a gene: 4. As DNA, the CDR3 is TGTGCCAGCAGTGCTGACAGGGGGCCTGGCTACACCTTC. Protein: CASSADRGPGYTF.

The CDR3 loop is CASSLGQVYGYTF. Written as DNA, the CDR3 is TGCGCCAGCAGCTTGGGACAGGTCTATGGCTACACCTTC. This sequence joins TRBV5-1 and TRBJ1-2; possible D gene TRBD1, 6 bases. The length of the CDR3 is 13 residues. The ends were cut back, 0 bases at V and 4 bases at J, with 7 bases in the middle. Germline-derived CDR1 and CDR2 are SGHRS and YFSETQ.

The V call is TRBV28, the J call TRBJ2-6; tentatively, D is TRBD1 (6 bases). CDR1 and CDR2 from the germline V gene are MDHEN and SYDVKM. The CDR3 is 16 residues long. With 10 bases removed from V and 0 bases from J, the gap between germline ends came to 16 bases. This chain's CDR3 is CAIQDSLNSGANVLTF. DNA of the CDR3: TGTGCCATACAGGACAGCCTTAACTCTGGGGCCAACGTCCTGACTTTC.

In nucleotides, the CDR3 is TGTGCCAGCACCCTTAAGGGGGGGACAGATACGCAGTATTTT. It translates to CASTLKGGTDTQYF. The V and J genes are TRBV7-2 and TRBJ2-3, with a tentative D call TRBD2 (7 bases). CDR3 size: 14 residues. Germline lookup yields CDR1 SGHTA and CDR2 FQGNSA. Trimming cost V 7 bases and J 3 bases, with 14 bases left between them.

This chain connects TRBV5-1 to TRBJ1-6; 7 bases align to TRBD1. V gave up 7 bases and J gave up 6 bases; unmatched junction bases: 7. CDR1 is SGHRS, CDR2 YFSETQ, per germline. This CDR3 is 14 amino acids long. The CDR3 bases are TGCGCCAGCTCCACGGGACAGCCTAATTCACCCCTCCACTTT. It yields the protein CASSTGQPNSPLHF.